The 3 T cell receptor beta chains reported below all come from one sample, sequenced in a study of Graves' ophthalmopathy and Graves' hyperthyroidism. Transcripts of RNA were the source for amplifying TCR beta CDR3 regions. Scientists carried out first-round RT-PCR using HTBI primers and then a second-round multiplex PCR. A single record per CDR3 protein comes from TCRdb applying MiXCR to the multiplex PCR reads. The sample carries hundreds of thousands of distinct CDR3 sequences, under 25% recorded once. Sample: peripheral blood. The receptors come from a woman aged 18-30 years with stable Graves' hyperthyroidism.

The sample holds many counts of this clonotype. The chain has TRBV11-2 and TRBJ2-7; D ambiguous. The V and J ends lost 4 bases and 2 bases respectively, with 12 bases between them. CDR3 size: 14 residues. Germline V CDR1 and CDR2: SGHAT, FQNNGV. CDR3 sequence reads: CASSSLIGAYEQYF. CDR3 DNA sequence: TGTGCCAGCAGCTCTCTTATAGGTGCCTACGAGCAGTACTTC.

Ten or more counts support this clonotype. The chain has TRBV24-1 and TRBJ1-2; D gene uncertain. The germline gives CDR1 KGHDR, CDR2 SFDVKD. The CDR3 covers 14 residues. Trimming stripped 3 bases from V and 5 bases from J, with 12 bases between. CDR3 nucleotides: TGTGCCACCAGTGATCCCCACGCACCATATGGCTACACCTTC. Translated: CATSDPHAPYGYTF.

The rearrangement joins TRBV7-3 to TRBJ2-2; a possible D gene is TRBD1 (6 bases). The germline CDR1 and CDR2 sequences are SGHTA and FQGTGA. The CDR3 extends over 16 amino acids. Trimming shortened V by 4 bases and J by 1 base, and 13 bases separated the two germline ends. CDR3 loop: CASSSGQSRNTGELFF. The CDR3 nucleotides are TGTGCCAGCAGCTCAGGACAGTCTCGGAACACCGGGGAGCTGTTTTTT. Full variable domain (missing parts from reference TRBV7-3 and TRBJ2-2): GAGVSQTPSNKVTEKGKYVELRCDPISGHTALYWYRQSLGQGPEFLIYFQGTGAADDSGLPNDRFFAVRPEGSVSTLKIQRTERGDSAVYLCASSSGQSRNTGELFFGEGSRLTVL.